A single sample gave rise to the 24 T cell receptor beta chains below, sequenced in a study of human T cells and chemical hapten exposure. This sample's time point: pre-sensitization, week 0. Treatment: therapeutic diphenylcyclopropenone sensitization with weekly scalp DPC. TCRdb re-derived calls from the RACE reads in MiXCR, one entry per CDR3 protein. The data hold some 330,000 distinct CDR3 sequences, with about 5.4% observed a single time. The material was whole blood, obtained in connection with sensitization to the hapten diphenylcyclopropenone (DPC). The receptors shown here come from a woman between 18 and 30 years old with alopecia areata. Some clones in this sample may be carry-over from other donors' samples.

In its sample, this clonotype was seen a few times. This rearrangement joins TRBV12-3 or TRBV12-4 to TRBJ2-3; D is uncertain. Between the trimmed V and J ends, which lost 6 bases and 3 bases, there was a span of 13 bases. The CDR3 is 14 residues long. The CDR3: CASSPSGLTDTQYF. CDR3 nucleotides: TGTGCCAGCAGCCCCTCGGGCCTTACAGATACGCAGTATTTT.

In its sample, this clonotype was seen many times. The V gene is TRBV2, the J gene TRBJ2-5, with TRBD1 matching 7 bases. The CDR3 totals 16 residues. The V segment lost 2 bases and the J segment 2 bases; nucleotides outside the gene matches: 8. CDR1 and CDR2 from the germline V gene are SNHLY and FYNNEI. CDR3 DNA: TGTGCCAGCAGTGAATATAAGGGACAGTATCAAGAGACCCAGTACTTC. Its translation: CASSEYKGQYQETQYF.

This CDR3 reads CSARGTGWTYEQYF. As DNA, the CDR3 is TGCAGTGCTAGGGGGACAGGGTGGACCTACGAGCAGTACTTC. This chain links TRBV20-1 with TRBJ2-7; 9 nucleotides align to TRBD1. Germline-derived CDR1 and CDR2 are DFQATT and SNEGSKA (reference sequence). The CDR3 has 14 residues. After removal of 3 bases from V and 2 bases from J, the junction contained 5 bases not matched to a gene.

This clonotype was seen a few times. The chain employs TRBV6-1 and TRBJ1-3; D is unclear. Looked up from germline, CDR1 is MNHNS and CDR2 is SASEGT. This CDR3 has 18 residues. Trimming removed 7 bases from V and 4 bases from J, with 26 bases in between. The CDR3: CASTRGRLPGREGNTIYF. As DNA, the CDR3 is TGTGCCAGCACCAGAGGACGGTTACCGGGTCGTGAGGGAAACACCATATATTTT.

This clonotype was observed a few times. The chain links TRBV11-2 to TRBJ1-4; weak D call: TRBD1 (5 bases). Deletions cut 4 bases from V and 0 bases from J, with 15 bases between. Germline loops: CDR1 SGHAT, CDR2 FQNNGV. The CDR3 totals 17 residues. CDR3 region: CASSWGPPGPTNEKLFF. The CDR3 DNA reads TGTGCCAGCAGCTGGGGACCGCCTGGGCCAACTAATGAAAAACTGTTTTTT.

The chain employs TRBV7-2 and TRBJ2-7; 8 nucleotides match TRBD2. V lost 2 bases to trimming and J lost 5 bases; unmatched junction nucleotides: 8. CDR3 length: 15 residues. CDR1 and CDR2 from the germline V gene are SGHTA and FQGNSA. CDR3 bases: TGTGCCAGCAGCTTACGACGGGGGGGTACGAACGAGCAGTACTTC. It translates to CASSLRRGGTNEQYF.

This clonotype was seen more than once but under ten times. This rearrangement joins TRBV20-1 to TRBJ2-1, with 7 nucleotides matching TRBD2. The junction had 6 bases not matched to a gene; V was cut back by 3 bases and J by 7 bases. Germline loops: CDR1 DFQATT, CDR2 SNEGSKA (reference sequence). This CDR3 has 13 amino acids. CDR3 in amino acids: CSASGAGRNEQFF. The CDR3 nucleotides are TGCAGTGCTAGTGGAGCGGGGAGAAATGAGCAGTTCTTC.

The V call is TRBV12-3 or TRBV12-4, the J call TRBJ1-1; D may be TRBD1 (5 bases). Trimming pared 1 base from V and 4 bases from J, leaving 10 bases between. CDR3 length: 14 amino acids. CDR3 amino acids: CASSLVRGSTEAFF. In DNA, the CDR3 is TGTGCCAGCAGTTTAGTCCGGGGGAGCACTGAAGCTTTCTTT.

This rearrangement joins TRBV20-1 to TRBJ1-3; D ambiguous. V was shortened by 3 bases and J by 2 bases, with 11 bases between the two germline ends. CDR1 is DFQATT, CDR2 SNEGSKA, per germline (reference sequence). The CDR3 runs to 14 residues. Written as DNA, the CDR3 is TGCAGTGCTAGGTATCAAACGGCTGGAAACACCATATATTTT. Translated, it gives CSARYQTAGNTIYF.

This clonotype has ten or more counts. The chain combines TRBV7-2 with TRBJ2-2; 11 bases fit TRBD1. Germline-derived CDR1 and CDR2 are SGHTA and FQGNSA. The CDR3 totals 15 residues. V lost 5 bases to trimming and J lost 5 bases; unmatched junction nucleotides: 4. The CDR3 region is CASSPGTGGTGELFF. For the CDR3, the DNA is TGTGCCAGCAGCCCAGGGACAGGGGGGACCGGGGAGCTGTTTTTT.

V and J are TRBV24-1 and TRBJ2-2, with 8 bases identical to TRBD1. The V segment lost 5 bases and the J segment 3 bases; nucleotides outside the gene matches: 7. In germline, CDR1 is KGHDR, CDR2 SFDVKD. The CDR3 sequence is 16 residues long. This CDR3 reads CATSALTGVDTGELFF. CDR3 DNA: TGTGCCACCAGTGCCCTGACAGGGGTGGACACCGGGGAGCTGTTTTTT.

This clonotype was observed a handful of times. The chain is built from TRBV18 and TRBJ1-5; D remains unclear. V was clipped by 6 bases and J by 3 bases, with 15 bases between them. Germline V gene lookup returns CDR1 KGHSH and CDR2 LQKENI. The CDR3 is 15 residues long. CDR3: CASSRGRVDNQPQHF. The CDR3 DNA reads TGTGCCAGCTCCCGGGGTCGTGTGGACAATCAGCCCCAGCATTTT.

The J gene is TRBJ2-3, the V gene TRBV20-1; D unresolved. Trimming took 3 bases from V and 6 from J, leaving 7 bases between them. The CDR3 is 11 residues long. Germline V gene lookup returns CDR1 DFQATT and CDR2 SNEGSKA (reference sequence). This chain's CDR3 is CSASRSDTQYF. CDR3 coding DNA: TGCAGTGCTAGTCGGTCCGATACGCAGTATTTT.

The chain recombines TRBV6-2 or TRBV6-3 with TRBJ2-3; 7 bases are a match to TRBD2. Germline lookup yields CDR1 MNHEY and CDR2 SVGEGT. CDR3 length: 16 residues. With 2 bases clipped from V and 2 bases from J, the junction kept 7 bases outside the gene matches. CDR3 bases: TGTGCCAGCAGTTACGAGCCCCGGGACTACACAGATACGCAGTATTTT. It yields the protein CASSYEPRDYTDTQYF.

This clonotype was detected ten times or more. The chain links TRBV29-1 to TRBJ2-7, with 11 bases lining up with TRBD1. The CDR3 length is 14 residues. CDR1 and CDR2 from the germline V gene are SQVTM and ANQGSEA. Trimming at V came to 7 bases and at J to 1 base, leaving 6 bases not matched to a gene. The CDR3 spells CSASGTGGSYEQYF. The CDR3 region has the DNA TGCAGCGCTTCCGGGACAGGGGGTTCCTACGAGCAGTACTTC.

This clonotype appeared a few times. The chain links TRBV11-2 to TRBJ2-3; 8 bases line up with TRBD1. Germline-derived CDR1 and CDR2 are SGHAT and FQNNGV. The CDR3 is made up of 11 amino acids. Unmatched junction bases numbered 3, after V lost 9 bases and J lost 7 bases. The CDR3 protein is CASQGANTQYF. CDR3 nucleotide sequence: TGTGCCAGTCAGGGGGCGAATACGCAGTATTTT.

J is TRBJ2-5 and V is TRBV6-5; perhaps TRBD1 as D (5 bases). Germline V CDR1 and CDR2: MNHEY, SVGAGI. The V and J ends lost 2 bases and 1 base respectively, with 11 bases between them. The CDR3 totals 15 residues. The CDR3 protein is CASSYQGGVQETQYF. The CDR3 coding sequence is TGTGCCAGCAGTTACCAGGGTGGGGTCCAAGAGACCCAGTACTTC.

This clonotype was recorded at least ten times. This chain connects TRBV7-2 to TRBJ2-3, with a weak D call TRBD2 (5 bases). V was clipped by 8 bases and J by 4 bases, with 13 bases between them. CDR3 length: 13 amino acids. Germline V gene lookup returns CDR1 SGHTA and CDR2 FQGNSA. CDR3: CASRSGPADTQYF. CDR3 coding DNA: TGTGCCAGCCGCAGCGGACCCGCAGATACGCAGTATTTT.

The V and J genes are TRBV20-1 and TRBJ2-7; a weak D match, TRBD2 (5 bases). Looked up from germline, CDR1 is DFQATT and CDR2 is SNEGSKA (reference sequence). This CDR3 has 15 residues. The ends were cut back, 3 bases at V and 6 bases at J, with 21 bases in the middle. For the CDR3, the DNA is TGCAGTGCTAGGATGGGCAAGGCAAATCGGGGCGAGCAGTACTTC. Residues: CSARMGKANRGEQYF.

This clonotype was observed many times. This chain joins TRBV6-1 and TRBJ1-2, with D possibly TRBD1 on 6 matching bases. Germline CDR1 is MNHNS and CDR2 is SASEGT. The V and J ends lost 0 bases and 5 bases respectively, with 13 bases between them. The CDR3 totals 15 residues. The CDR3: CASSEAVTGQYGYTF. The CDR3 bases are TGTGCCAGCAGTGAAGCGGTCACAGGGCAATATGGCTACACCTTC.

This clonotype was detected ten times or more. V and J are TRBV12-5 and TRBJ1-1; perhaps TRBD1 as D (5 bases). There are 15 residues in the CDR3. Deletions cut 4 bases from V and 4 bases from J, with 16 bases between. CDR1 LGHNT and CDR2 FRNRAP come from the germline V gene. CDR3 nucleotide sequence: TGTGCTAGTGGTTCGAATCCGGGACCGGCCACTGAAGCTTTCTTT. It specifies CASGSNPGPATEAFF.

This clonotype was found many times. The genes are TRBV5-8 and TRBJ1-5; D might be TRBD1 (6 bases). CDR3 size: 15 residues. V gave up 4 bases and J gave up 2 bases, with 13 bases separating them. From germline, CDR1 is SGHTS and CDR2 YDEGEE. The CDR3 protein is CASSVTGIGNQPQHF. DNA for the CDR3: TGTGCCAGCAGCGTGACAGGCATAGGCAATCAGCCCCAGCATTTT.

The chain has TRBV15 and TRBJ1-4, with TRBD1 identical over 9 bases. The germline CDR1 and CDR2 sequences are LNHNV and YYDKDF (reference sequence). The trim removed 3 bases at V and 5 bases at J, leaving 7 bases unmatched. This CDR3 is built from 16 residues. The CDR3 here is CATSRHTGTGNEKLFF. The DNA of the CDR3 is TGTGCCACCAGCAGGCACACCGGGACAGGGAATGAAAAACTGTTTTTT.

This clonotype qualifies as medium-sized (0.01 to 0.1%). The rearrangement uses TRBV4-3 and TRBJ1-3; TRBD1 is a possible D gene (5 bases). The CDR3 is made up of 15 amino acids. CDR1 is LGHNA and CDR2 is YSLEER in the germline V gene. V gave up 3 bases and J gave up 2 bases, with 11 bases separating them. DNA of the CDR3: TGCGCCAGCAGCCATCTGGGGGACGCTGGAAACACCATATATTTT. This sequence encodes CASSHLGDAGNTIYF.